This T cell receptor beta chain comes out of a study of T cell responses to AZD1222 COVID-19 vaccine. The study, taken as a whole, reports: Nearly half of spike-specific TCRs reportedly target variant regions that are unmutated in the B.1.351 and B.1.1.7 variants. Donors skewed white British and female; clonal diversity was possibly underestimated. Spike regions recognized by vaccine-associated CD4 TCRs spanned the protein, led by 160-218 and 743-854.

Clones were read by immunoSEQ multiplex PCR, and TCRdb kept only the in-frame ones, dropping some. This sample has 200,000 or so clones, with about 89% found just once. A few counts support this clone. The target antigen is unknown. Here the sequenced sample was peripheral blood, taken on day 0 of MenACWY control vaccination. The origin of this receptor is an adult in good health.

The CDR3 region has the DNA TGTGCCAGCAGCTTAGTACAGGGCACTGAAGCTTTCTTT. Protein: CASSLVQGTEAFF. The rearrangement links TRBV11-2 to TRBJ1-1; tentative D call: TRBD1 (6 bases). V was shortened by 1 base and J by 4 bases, with 7 bases between the two germline ends. There are 13 residues in the CDR3. Germline loops: CDR1 SGHAT, CDR2 FQNNGV.